These T cell receptor beta chains were read from a single sample in a study of Ad26.COV2.S vaccination and SARS-CoV-2 variants. TCRdb's table, derived via immunoSEQ multiplex PCR, lists solely in-frame clones and lacks some. The profile shows more than 300,000 clones, around 83% of them singletons. The material was peripheral blood, obtained in a trial of Ad26.COV2.S vaccine versus placebo. The receptors derive from a person aged 18-65 years who received the Ad26.COV2.S COVID-19 vaccine or a placebo. CDR3s include the opening cysteine and the closing phenylalanine or tryptophan. A D gene is named only where the DNA matches it firmly. Clone size, where shown, is once, few, many, or a class for clones that have expanded.

D gene	clone size	V gene	J gene	CDR3 DNA	CDR3 protein
-	-	TRBV3-1/TRBV3-2	TRBJ1-2	TGTGCCAGCAGCCGAAGCGACGTCAAATATGTCTATGGCTACACCTTC	CASSRSDVKYVYGYTF
-	-	TRBV5-1	TRBJ1-3	TGCGCCAGCAGCTTTGACTCTGGAAACACCATATATTTT	CASSFDSGNTIYF
-	-	TRBV27	TRBJ1-1	TGTGCCAGCAGTTTCGTGGGAAACACTGAAGCTTTCTTT	CASSFVGNTEAFF
-	-	TRBV30	TRBJ1-1	TGTGCCTGGGGGAGTGGGGCGGGCCCTGAAGCTTTCTTT	CAWGSGAGPEAFF
TRBD1	few	TRBV9	TRBJ1-4	TGTGCCAGCAGCACCGGACAGGTCACTAATGAAAAACTGTTTTTT	CASSTGQVTNEKLFF
-	-	TRBV6-2/TRBV6-3	TRBJ1-2	TGTGCCAGCAGTTACCGGGGTCTTGGCTACACCTTC	CASSYRGLGYTF
TRBD1	-	TRBV10-2	TRBJ2-3	TGCGCCAGCAGGGGGACAGGGGGCGGCACAGATACGCAGTATTTT	CASRGTGGGTDTQYF
-	-	TRBV29-1	TRBJ1-3	TGCAGCGTTCGACAGCCTGGGGGAAACACCATATATTTT	CSVRQPGGNTIYF
-	-	TRBV6-5	TRBJ1-1	TGTGCCAGCAGTTACTCGATTTTGAACACTGAAGCTTTCTTT	CASSYSILNTEAFF
-	-	TRBV6-5	TRBJ1-1	TGTGCCAGCAAAGTAGTCAGCGGGGACACTGAAGCTTTCTTT	CASKVVSGDTEAFF
-	-	TRBV5-1	TRBJ1-2	TGCGCCAGCAGCTCCCGCGAGACGGATGGCTACACCTTC	CASSSRETDGYTF
TRBD1	-	TRBV19	TRBJ1-6	TGTGCCAGTAGTATGGGTGGAAAGGGGGCAGGTTCACCCCTCCACTTT	CASSMGGKGAGSPLHF
TRBD2	-	TRBV6-5	TRBJ2-1	TGTGCCAGCAGTCAGACTAGCGGGACCTACAATGAGCAGTTCTTC	CASSQTSGTYNEQFF
TRBD1	-	TRBV4-3	TRBJ2-3	TGCGCCAGCAGCCAAGATAAAGGGACAGGGAGGGAATCGGATACGCAGTATTTT	CASSQDKGTGRESDTQYF
-	-	TRBV5-6	TRBJ2-5	TGTGCCAGCAGCTTCCAGGTTAAATGGGGGTACCAAGAGACCCAGTACTTC	CASSFQVKWGYQETQYF
-	few	TRBV27	TRBJ1-2	TGTGCCAGCACCAACAGGGTTGGGGGTGGCTACACCTTC	CASTNRVGGGYTF
TRBD1	once	TRBV30	TRBJ2-7	TGTGCCTGGAGCGAGGACAGGACCTACGAGCAGTACTTC	CAWSEDRTYEQYF
-	-	TRBV14	TRBJ2-1	TGTGCCAGCAGCCTAGGGTCTACCAGGGAGTTCTTC	CASSLGSTREFF
-	-	TRBV4-1	TRBJ1-3	TGCGCCAGCAGCCAAGATAGGCCCAACTCAAGCTCTGGAAACACCATATATTTT	CASSQDRPNSSSGNTIYF
TRBD1	-	TRBV14	TRBJ1-1	TGTGCCAGCAGCCAAGATTTTGGGACAGGCAACACTGAAGCTTTCTTT	CASSQDFGTGNTEAFF
-	-	TRBV6-5	TRBJ1-3	TGTGCCAGCAGCATTACAGGGAAAGCTGGAAACACCATATATTTT	CASSITGKAGNTIYF
-	-	TRBV3-1/TRBV3-2	TRBJ1-3	TGTGCCAGCAGCCCTGCAACAAGAGGTCCCGAGAGTCCTGGAAACACCATATATTTT	CASSPATRGPESPGNTIYF
-	few	TRBV15	TRBJ2-1	TGTGCCACCAGCAGGGGGCGACAGGTCTCCTACAATGAGCAGTTCTTC	CATSRGRQVSYNEQFF
-	-	TRBV6-2/TRBV6-3	TRBJ2-3	TGTGCCAGCAGTCACCGGGGGTCCAGGGCGGATACGCAGTATTTT	CASSHRGSRADTQYF
TRBD2	once	TRBV13	TRBJ2-3	TGTGCCAGCAGCCCCTCGGGGGGGGCCAAGGTAGATACGCAGTATTTT	CASSPSGGAKVDTQYF
-	-	TRBV5-6	TRBJ2-7	TGTGCCAGCAGCTTTGGACCCGGGGCCGCCTCCTACGAGCAGTACTTC	CASSFGPGAASYEQYF
TRBD2	-	TRBV6-2/TRBV6-3	TRBJ2-3	TGTGCCAGCAGTCCGATAGCGGGGGGGCAAGATACGCAGTATTTT	CASSPIAGGQDTQYF
-	-	TRBV27	TRBJ2-2	TGTGCCAGCAGACCGGGACTCCTATTAACCGGGGAGCTGTTTTTT	CASRPGLLLTGELFF
-	-	TRBV5-8	TRBJ2-1	TGTGCCAGCAGCCCGAGGTGGGTCGAGCAGTTCTTC	CASSPRWVEQFF
-	-	TRBV7-8	TRBJ1-5	TGTGCCAGCAGCGAAGGACACGGAAGCAATCAGCCCCAGCATTTT	CASSEGHGSNQPQHF
-	few	TRBV18	TRBJ1-1	TGTGCCAGCTCACCAAACCGGGAAAGGAACACTGAAGCTTTCTTT	CASSPNRERNTEAFF